This T cell receptor beta chain was documented in a study of CD8 T cells in ankylosing spondylitis. The study, taken as a whole, reports: A TCR beta motif made of about 8 highly homologous variants seemed typical of ankylosing spondylitis blood.

To note about this clonotype: Its specificity is not known.

The CDR3 has 15 amino acids. Per germline, CDR1 SQVTM and CDR2 ANQGSEA. Trimming removed 5 bases from V and 0 bases from J; junction bases left unmatched: 6. Via MiXCR, TCRdb re-called the 5' RACE reads, giving one row per CDR3 protein. The repertoire includes roughly 230,000 distinct CDR3 sequences, approximately 20% of them detected once, and around 33% sits in the top ten. This sequence joins TRBV29-1 and TRBJ2-5; the match to TRBD1 covers 10 bases. This receptor was identified in a male donor with ankylosing spondylitis or in good health (not recorded which). The source material was blood, either unsorted or a sorted T cell fraction (not recorded which). CDR3 nucleotides: TGCAGCGTTAGCCCGGGACAGGGGTACCAAGAGACCCAGTACTTC. This encodes CSVSPGQGYQETQYF. Together with reference TRBV29-1 and TRBJ2-5, the CDR3 gives the full variable domain: SAVISQKPSRDICQRGTSLTIQCQVDSQVTMMFWYRQQPGQSLTLIATANQGSEATYESGFVIDKFPISRPNLTFSTLTVSNMSPEDSSIYLCSVSPGQGYQETQYFGPGTRLLVL.